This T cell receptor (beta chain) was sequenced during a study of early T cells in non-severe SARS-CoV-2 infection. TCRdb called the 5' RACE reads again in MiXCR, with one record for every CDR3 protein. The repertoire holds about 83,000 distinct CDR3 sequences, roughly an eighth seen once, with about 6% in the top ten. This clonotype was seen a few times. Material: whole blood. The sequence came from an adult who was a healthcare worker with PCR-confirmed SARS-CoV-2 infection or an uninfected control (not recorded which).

CDR3 coding DNA: TGTGCCAGCGGGAATTGGGGTGGACAGACTAGGGTTAGCAATCAGCCCCAGCATTTT. Protein product: CASGNWGGQTRVSNQPQHF. The J gene is TRBJ1-5, the V gene TRBV21-1; the D segment call TRBD1 is taken from the table without a DNA check. TRBV21-1 is a documented pseudogene. This CDR3 region has 19 residues.